A single sample gave rise to the 24 T cell receptor beta chains below, sequenced in a study of blood T cell repertoires in COVID-19 (dated by TCRdb to about 2020). Libraries came from the immunoSEQ multiplex PCR assay. This is the immuneACCESS table as TCRdb keeps it, with only in-frame sequences that have V and J called. A part of the clones is gone; compared with another copy, unresolved V genes explain less than half, and the rest is unexplained. This sample lists 100,000 to 150,000 clones; 70% to 90% were detected once. Clones ranked in the top ten supply about 2.5% of the sample. Input material: PBMCs or T cells enriched from blood (not recorded which). Receptors originate from a woman in her 50s who had recovered from COVID-19.

The chain is built from TRBV7-2 and TRBJ1-2; a possible D gene is TRBD1 (5 bases). The CDR3 is made up of 15 amino acids. The germline V and J ends were trimmed by 5 bases and 8 bases, with 21 bases remaining between them. The germline V gene encodes CDR1 SGHTA and CDR2 FQGNSA. In nucleotides, the CDR3 is TGTGCCAGCAGCCCGCCCGGCGCGTTGGGGCCGGGCTACACCTTC. Its protein product is CASSPPGALGPGYTF.

The chain combines TRBV3-1 (or the pseudogene TRBV3-2) with TRBJ1-1; a weak D match, TRBD1 (6 bases). The CDR3 totals 14 residues. V lost 4 bases and J lost 5, with 14 bases in between. Germline-derived CDR1 and CDR2 are LGHDT and YNNKEL (reference sequence). In DNA form, the CDR3 reads TGTGCCAGCAGCCGGATGGACAGTATTACTGAAGCTTTCTTT. Protein product: CASSRMDSITEAFF.

The chain couples TRBV5-1 to TRBJ1-1; D remains unclear. With 0 bases removed from V and 9 bases from J, the gap between germline ends came to 9 bases. CDR1 is SGHRS, CDR2 YFSETQ, per germline. CDR3 length: 12 amino acids. The CDR3 here is CASSLERHKAFF. CDR3 bases: TGCGCCAGCAGCTTGGAACGACACAAAGCTTTCTTT.

CDR3 nucleotide sequence: TGTGCCAGCAGTGAAGCGCGAAGGTTTCATCTCGACGGATCGCCGGAGCGGCCCTACGAGCAGTACTTC. Translated, it gives CASSEARRFHLDGSPERPYEQYF. The V call is TRBV2, the J call TRBJ2-7; TRBD2 might be the D (5 bases). V shed 0 bases and J shed 2 bases, with 35 bases lying between them. Germline CDR1 SNHLY, CDR2 FYNNEI. The CDR3 has 23 residues.

This chain joins TRBV24-1 and TRBJ2-3, with 8 positions matching TRBD1. Looked up from germline, CDR1 is KGHDR and CDR2 is SFDVKD. V shed 2 bases, J shed 4 bases, and the junction held 1 base outside the gene matches. The CDR3 loop spans 14 amino acids. The DNA of the CDR3 is TGTGCCACCAGTGATTCAGGGGGCGCAGATACGCAGTATTTT. Protein sequence: CATSDSGGADTQYF.

The chain combines TRBV30 with TRBJ1-2; the match to TRBD1 covers 7 bases. The J segment lost 8 bases and the V segment lost 5 bases, leaving 11 bases of the junction unmatched. The CDR3 spans 13 residues. Per germline, CDR1 GTSNPN and CDR2 SVGIG (reference sequence). The CDR3 loop is CAWDRAGPGGYTF. The CDR3 nucleotides read TGTGCCTGGGACAGGGCCGGCCCTGGGGGCTACACCTTC.

This sequence joins TRBV11-1 and TRBJ2-2; 7 positions match TRBD2. Germline values: CDR1 SGHAT, CDR2 FQDESV (reference sequence). The CDR3 runs 16 residues. V trimming: 3 bases; J trimming: 6 bases; junction bases outside the gene matches: 10. The CDR3 sequence is CASSFIGLGSSGELFF. CDR3 coding DNA: TGTGCCAGCAGCTTTATCGGACTAGGGTCGTCCGGGGAGCTGTTTTTT.

The table lists this clone with a few counts. The chain couples TRBV7-2 to TRBJ2-1; TRBD1 aligns across 9 bases. With 5 bases clipped from V and 8 bases from J, the junction kept 19 bases outside the gene matches. Germline CDR1 reads SGHTA; CDR2 reads FQGNSA. The CDR3 extends over 18 amino acids. CDR3 in amino acids: CASSTSLTGTGTLHEQFF. In DNA, the CDR3 is TGTGCCAGCAGCACGTCACTCACCGGGACAGGGACCCTCCATGAGCAGTTCTTC. Full variable domain (rest looked up from reference TRBV7-2 and TRBJ2-1): GAGVSQSPSNKVTEKGKDVELRCDPISGHTALYWYRQSLGQGLEFLIYFQGNSAPDKSGLPSDRFSAERTGGSVSTLTIQRTQQEDSAVYLCASSTSLTGTGTLHEQFFGPGTRLTVL.

The chain couples TRBV6-2 or TRBV6-3 to TRBJ2-7; D possibly corresponds to TRBD2 (5 bases). V lost 6 bases and J 2 bases, leaving 8 bases between the germline ends. CDR1 is MNHEY and CDR2 is SVGEGT in the germline V gene. CDR3 length: 12 amino acids. The CDR3 is CASSPGAYEQYF. CDR3 in DNA: TGTGCCAGCAGCCCCGGGGCCTACGAGCAGTACTTC.

The chain uses TRBV6-5 and TRBJ1-2; D remains unclear. This CDR3 has 14 amino acids. Germline V gives CDR1 MNHEY, CDR2 SVGAGI. Trimming removed 6 bases from V and 4 bases from J, with 15 bases in between. The CDR3 reads CASSLRRQAYGYTF. The CDR3 region has the DNA TGTGCCAGCAGCTTACGTCGTCAGGCCTATGGCTACACCTTC.

The chain links TRBV27 to TRBJ2-3; 11 nucleotides match TRBD1. CDR1 and CDR2 from the germline V gene are MNHEY and SMNVEV (reference sequence). J gave up 3 bases and V 5 bases, and 7 bases lay outside the gene matches. This CDR3 region has 16 residues. The CDR3 sequence: CASSPEDRGRTDTQYF. The CDR3 DNA reads TGTGCCAGCAGTCCTGAGGACAGGGGGCGAACAGATACGCAGTATTTT.

This rearrangement joins TRBV30 to TRBJ1-3; TRBD1 agrees at 9 bases. V trimming: 3 bases; J trimming: 4 bases; junction bases outside the gene matches: 4. From germline, CDR1 is GTSNPN and CDR2 SVGIG (reference sequence). There are 14 residues in the CDR3. CDR3 residues: CAWSRDRAGNTIYF. DNA of the CDR3: TGTGCCTGGAGCCGGGACAGGGCAGGAAACACCATATATTTT.

V gene TRBV4-3 combines with J gene TRBJ1-1; a weak D match, TRBD1 (5 bases). From germline, CDR1 is LGHNA and CDR2 YSLEER. This CDR3 has 16 amino acids. The V and J ends lost 0 bases and 1 base respectively, with 12 bases between them. The CDR3 DNA sequence: TGCGCCAGCAGCCAAGAGTGGGGCGGGGGGAACACTGAAGCTTTCTTT. Its translation: CASSQEWGGGNTEAFF.

The rearrangement uses TRBV4-3 and TRBJ1-1; 7 bases are shared with TRBD1. Per germline, CDR1 LGHNA and CDR2 YSLEER. The CDR3 is made up of 14 amino acids. V was pared by 4 bases and J by 5 bases, with 7 bases of the junction left unmatched. The CDR3 sequence: CASSPTGSWTEAFF. CDR3 DNA: TGCGCCAGCAGCCCGACAGGGTCCTGGACTGAAGCTTTCTTT.

This chain connects TRBV7-9 to TRBJ1-3; the D gene is possibly TRBD1 (5 bases). The germline V and J ends were trimmed by 5 bases and 0 bases, with 14 bases remaining between them. Germline V gene lookup returns CDR1 SEHNR and CDR2 FQNEAQ (reference sequence). This CDR3 spans 16 amino acids. CDR3 in amino acids: CASSGASMISGNTIYF. CDR3 DNA sequence: TGTGCCAGCAGCGGGGCCTCCATGATCTCTGGAAACACCATATATTTT.

The chain uses TRBV5-8 and TRBJ1-2; 8 nucleotides line up with TRBD1. V was clipped by 4 bases and J by 7 bases; unmatched bases: 6. This CDR3 is 13 amino acids long. From germline, CDR1 is SGHTS and CDR2 YDEGEE. CDR3 nucleotide sequence: TGTGCCAGCAGCGTTACCGACAGGGGTGGCTACACCTTC. Amino acid sequence: CASSVTDRGGYTF. Variable domain in full (rest from reference TRBV5-8 and TRBJ1-2): EAGVTQSPTHLIKTRGQQATLRCSPISGHTSVYWYQQALGLGLQFLLWYDEGEERNRGNFPPRFSGRQFPNYSSELNVNALELEDSALYLCASSVTDRGGYTFGSGTRLTVV.

CDR3 nucleotides: TGTGCCAGCAGCCAGACCCCAGGGGGGGAGACCCAGTACTTC. Protein: CASSQTPGGETQYF. The chain is built from TRBV3-1 (or the pseudogene TRBV3-2) and TRBJ2-5; D might be TRBD1 (7 bases). Trimming left V 3 bases short and J 5 bases short, with 13 bases between. CDR3 size: 14 residues. Germline lookup yields CDR1 LGHDT and CDR2 YNNKEL (reference sequence).

The V gene is TRBV28, the J gene TRBJ2-7, with 7 bases that match TRBD2. V trimming: 4 bases; J trimming: 0 bases; junction bases outside the gene matches: 3. Germline CDR1 is MDHEN and CDR2 is SYDVKM. CDR3 length equals 14 residues. The CDR3 loop reads CASSSAGPSYEQYF. The CDR3 DNA sequence: TGTGCCAGCAGTTCAGCGGGGCCCTCCTACGAGCAGTACTTC.

CDR3 bases: TGTGCCAGCAGCTTAGCGGTAGGGAGGGTGGATCAGCCCCAGCATTTT. Translating gives CASSLAVGRVDQPQHF. The rearrangement joins TRBV7-2 to TRBJ1-5; no definite D call. Looked up from germline, CDR1 is SGHTA and CDR2 is FQGNSA. Deletions cut 0 bases from V and 5 bases from J, with 14 bases between. CDR3 length equals 16 residues.

The chain carries TRBV2 and TRBJ2-2, with 7 bases that match TRBD1. CDR3 length equals 16 residues. The germline CDR1 and CDR2 sequences are SNHLY and FYNNEI. Losses at the gene ends were 4 bases for V and 1 base for J; bases not matched to a gene: 6. Here the CDR3 DNA reads TGTGCCAGCAGTGTCCTCGGGACAGAGAACACCGGGGAGCTGTTTTTT. Its translation: CASSVLGTENTGELFF.

V usage is TRBV19 and J usage is TRBJ1-4, with D uncertain. CDR1 and CDR2 (germline): LNHDA, SQIVND (reference sequence). With 6 bases removed from V and 0 bases from J, the gap between germline ends came to 14 bases. The CDR3 covers 16 residues. The CDR3 is CASRTQDSATNEKLFF. The CDR3 DNA reads TGTGCCAGTAGAACTCAGGACTCTGCAACTAATGAAAAACTGTTTTTT. Based on the CDR3 plus reference TRBV19 and TRBJ1-4, the full variable domain is DGGITQSPKYLFRKEGQNVTLSCEQNLNHDAMYWYRQDPGQGLRLIYYSQIVNDFQKGDIAEGYSVSREKKESFPLTVTSAQKNPTAFYLCASRTQDSATNEKLFFGSGTQLSVL.

This chain connects TRBV7-8 to TRBJ1-3, with 9 positions matching TRBD1. Per the germline V gene, CDR1 is SGHVS and CDR2 is FQNEAQ. After removal of 5 bases from V and 0 bases from J, the junction contained 17 bases not matched to a gene. CDR3 length equals 20 residues. In DNA form, the CDR3 reads TGTGCCAGCAGCCCGAGGTTACGGAACAGGGGGCTACCCTCTGGAAACACCATATATTTT. Translation gives CASSPRLRNRGLPSGNTIYF.

The chain joins TRBV10-3 to TRBJ2-7; tentative D call: TRBD1 (5 bases). The CDR3 has 15 residues. From germline, CDR1 is ENHRY and CDR2 SYGVKD. V lost 3 bases and J 5 bases, leaving 17 bases between the germline ends. CDR3 in DNA: TGTGCCATCAGTGATCCCCAGGGATCCCCGGACGAGCAGTACTTC. The encoded protein is CAISDPQGSPDEQYF.

The chain employs TRBV9 and TRBJ1-2; 7 bases match TRBD1. Germline CDR1 is SGDLS and CDR2 is YYNGEE. The CDR3 runs 16 residues. The J segment lost 6 bases and the V segment lost 4 bases, leaving 15 bases of the junction unmatched. The CDR3 DNA is TGTGCCAGCAGCTCCCTAGGGACAGCCGTGACAAATGGCTACACCTTC. Its protein is CASSSLGTAVTNGYTF. The full variable domain, with the rest looked up from reference TRBV9 and TRBJ1-2, is DSGVTQTPKHLITATGQRVTLRCSPRSGDLSVYWYQQSLDQGLQFLIQYYNGEERAKGNILERFSAQQFPDLHSELNLSSLELGDSALYFCASSSLGTAVTNGYTFGSGTRLTVV.